The clone carrying this TCR beta chain was recorded only once. This sample is part of a study of blood T cell repertoires in COVID-19. For the study at large: The United States, Italy and Spain provided the acute and convalescent COVID-19 samples. From T cells, B-cell-depleted T cells, or PBMCs came the material, which was cDNA or gDNA.

Authors' processing steps: The authors estimated nucleated cell counts from reference gene primer amplification. Generated by immunoSEQ multiplex PCR, the TCRdb table keeps only in-frame clones and is missing some. V and J calls and clone size are given by that table; D and trimming were obtained from the DNA. Among about 280,000 clones listed, about 85% were seen once. The source is a human donor in a cohort sampled during active COVID-19. Sequencing was done on a sample of peripheral blood.

Written as DNA, the CDR3 is TGTGCCAGCAGAAACAGGGGAATGCTGAACACTGAAGCTTTCTTT. Its translation: CASRNRGMLNTEAFF. The genes are TRBV7-9 and TRBJ1-1; TRBD1 aligns across 7 bases. V dropped 6 bases and J dropped 0; count of bases not matched to a gene: 7. Germline V gene sequence: CDR1 SEHNR, CDR2 FQNEAQ (reference sequence). This CDR3 region has 15 residues.